This T cell receptor (beta chain) was observed in a study of T cell responses to AZD1222 COVID-19 vaccine. Points from the study as a whole: Only 5 or 6 individuals given AZD1222 were seropositive at baseline.

TCRdb keeps only in-frame clones here, not all; method: immunoSEQ multiplex PCR. The table lists 100,000 to 150,000 clones, about 90% of them singletons. As regards this clone: The antigen remains undetermined.

V lost 4 bases and J lost 7; bases outside the gene matches: 8. Germline assignment: CDR1 LNHNV and CDR2 YYDKDF (reference sequence). The CDR3 length is 15 residues. This sequence joins TRBV15 and TRBJ2-1, with 9 nucleotides matching TRBD1. The clonotype comes from an adult in good health. Here the sequenced sample was peripheral blood, taken on day 0 of AZD1222 vaccination. The CDR3 spells CATSTSGTGMNEQFF. The CDR3, as DNA: TGTGCCACCAGCACCTCCGGGACAGGGATGAATGAGCAGTTCTTC.